This entry features one T cell receptor (beta chain) sequence. In the original workflow: Counts of nucleated cells, estimated from reference gene primer amplification, were obtained. Assay: immunoSEQ multiplex PCR; the TCRdb copy retains only in-frame clones and omits some. That table gives V, J and clone size, and the DNA gave D and trimming. The table includes about 150,000 clones, roughly 80% detected once. The data originate from a study of blood T cell repertoires in COVID-19. Study overall: The origin of the acute and convalescent COVID-19 samples was the United States, Italy and Spain. The analysed material was cDNA or gDNA that came from T cells, B-cell-depleted T cells, or PBMCs.

The germline gives CDR1 SGHVS, CDR2 FQNEAQ. The CDR3 runs to 12 residues. V lost 6 bases and J lost 5, with 10 bases in between. This TCR was recovered from a man aged 50 to 60 with acute or convalescent COVID-19. Sequencing input: peripheral blood. V usage is TRBV7-8 and J usage is TRBJ2-5; D might be TRBD1 (6 bases). This CDR3 is CASSTGLETQYF. In nucleotides, the CDR3 is TGTGCCAGCAGTACAGGGTTGGAGACCCAGTACTTC.